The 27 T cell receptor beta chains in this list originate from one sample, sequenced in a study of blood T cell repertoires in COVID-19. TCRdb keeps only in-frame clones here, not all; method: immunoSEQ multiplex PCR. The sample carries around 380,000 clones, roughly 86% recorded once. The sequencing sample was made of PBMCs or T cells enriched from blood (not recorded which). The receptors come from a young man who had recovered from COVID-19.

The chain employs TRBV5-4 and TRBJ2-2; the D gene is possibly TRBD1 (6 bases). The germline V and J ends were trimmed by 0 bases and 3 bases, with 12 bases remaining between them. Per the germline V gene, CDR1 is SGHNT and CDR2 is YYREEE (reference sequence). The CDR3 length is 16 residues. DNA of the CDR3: TGTGCCAGCAGCTTGGGGGGACACCTAGACACCGGGGAGCTGTTTTTT. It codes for CASSLGGHLDTGELFF.

CDR3 region: CATSMRGSPKEQYF. As DNA, the CDR3 is TGTGCCACCAGCATGCGGGGGTCCCCTAAGGAGCAGTACTTC. The genes are TRBV15 and TRBJ2-7; 7 bases line up with TRBD2. Germline trimming cut 4 bases from V and 7 bases from J; bases unmatched to any gene: 10. CDR1 is LNHNV and CDR2 is YYDKDF in the germline V gene (reference sequence). The CDR3 sequence is 14 residues long.

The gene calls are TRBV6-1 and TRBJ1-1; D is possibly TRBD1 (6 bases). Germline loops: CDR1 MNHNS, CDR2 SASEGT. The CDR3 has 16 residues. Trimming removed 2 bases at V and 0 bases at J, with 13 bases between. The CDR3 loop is CASSEFGQFMNTEAFF. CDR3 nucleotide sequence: TGTGCCAGCAGTGAATTTGGACAGTTTATGAACACTGAAGCTTTCTTT.

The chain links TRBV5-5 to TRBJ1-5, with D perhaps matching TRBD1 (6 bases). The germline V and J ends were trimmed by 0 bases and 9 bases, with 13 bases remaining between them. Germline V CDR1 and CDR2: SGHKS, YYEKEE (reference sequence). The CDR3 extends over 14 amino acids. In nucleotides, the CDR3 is TGTGCCAGCAGCTTGGGGACAGTGGTGGGGCCCCAGCATTTT. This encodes CASSLGTVVGPQHF.

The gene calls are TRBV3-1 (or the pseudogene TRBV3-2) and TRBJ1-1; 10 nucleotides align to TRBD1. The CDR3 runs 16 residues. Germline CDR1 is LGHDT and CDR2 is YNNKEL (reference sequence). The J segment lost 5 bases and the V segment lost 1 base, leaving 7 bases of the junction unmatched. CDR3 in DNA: TGTGCCAGCAGCCAAGGACGGGGACAGGGGTGGACTGAAGCTTTCTTT. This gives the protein CASSQGRGQGWTEAFF.

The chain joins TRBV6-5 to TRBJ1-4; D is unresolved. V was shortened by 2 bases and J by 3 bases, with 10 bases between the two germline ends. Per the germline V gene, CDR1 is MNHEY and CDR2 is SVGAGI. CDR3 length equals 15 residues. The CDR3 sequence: CASSYLRAANEKLFF. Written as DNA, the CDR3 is TGTGCCAGCAGTTACCTGAGGGCCGCTAATGAAAAACTGTTTTTT.

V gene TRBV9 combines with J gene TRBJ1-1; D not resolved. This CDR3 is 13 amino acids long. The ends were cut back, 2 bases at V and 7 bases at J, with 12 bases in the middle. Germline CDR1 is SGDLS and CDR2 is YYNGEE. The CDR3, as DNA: TGTGCCAGCAGCGTTCAAGTGGAGGATGAAGCTTTCTTT. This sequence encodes CASSVQVEDEAFF.

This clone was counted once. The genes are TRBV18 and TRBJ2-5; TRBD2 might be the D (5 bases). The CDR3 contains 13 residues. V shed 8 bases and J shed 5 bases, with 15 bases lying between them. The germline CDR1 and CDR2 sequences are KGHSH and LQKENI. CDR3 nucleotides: TGTGCCAGCCGATTACTAAGAGGGGAGACCCAGTACTTC. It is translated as CASRLLRGETQYF.

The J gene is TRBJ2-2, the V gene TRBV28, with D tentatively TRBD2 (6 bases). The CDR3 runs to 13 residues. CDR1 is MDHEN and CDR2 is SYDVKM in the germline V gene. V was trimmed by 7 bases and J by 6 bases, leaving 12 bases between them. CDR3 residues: CASIPTGAGELFF. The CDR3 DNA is TGTGCCAGCATCCCAACGGGGGCCGGGGAGCTGTTTTTT.

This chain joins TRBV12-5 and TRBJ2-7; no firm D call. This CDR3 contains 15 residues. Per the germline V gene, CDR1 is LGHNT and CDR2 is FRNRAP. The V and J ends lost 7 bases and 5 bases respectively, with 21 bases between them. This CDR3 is CASAPGLLVADEQYF. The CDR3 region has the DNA TGTGCTAGTGCCCCTGGCCTCTTAGTGGCGGACGAGCAGTACTTC.

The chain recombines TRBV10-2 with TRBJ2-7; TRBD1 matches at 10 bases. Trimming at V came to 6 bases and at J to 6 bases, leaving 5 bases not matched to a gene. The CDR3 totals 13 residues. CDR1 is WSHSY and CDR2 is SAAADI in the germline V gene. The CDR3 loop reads CASRGQGHSEQYF. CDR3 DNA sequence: TGCGCCAGCAGGGGACAGGGGCATAGCGAGCAGTACTTC.

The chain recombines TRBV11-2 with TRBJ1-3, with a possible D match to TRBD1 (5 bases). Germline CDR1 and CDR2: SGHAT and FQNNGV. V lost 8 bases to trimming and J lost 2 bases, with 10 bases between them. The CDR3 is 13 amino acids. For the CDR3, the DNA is TGTGCCAGCCAGGGACTCACTGGAAACACCATATATTTT. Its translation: CASQGLTGNTIYF.

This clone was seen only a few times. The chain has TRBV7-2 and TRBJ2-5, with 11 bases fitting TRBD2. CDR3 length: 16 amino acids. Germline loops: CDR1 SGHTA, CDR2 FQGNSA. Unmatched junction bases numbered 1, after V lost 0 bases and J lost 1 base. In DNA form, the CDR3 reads TGTGCCAGCAGCTTAGCCCTAGCGGGGGGCCAAGAGACCCAGTACTTC. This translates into CASSLALAGGQETQYF.

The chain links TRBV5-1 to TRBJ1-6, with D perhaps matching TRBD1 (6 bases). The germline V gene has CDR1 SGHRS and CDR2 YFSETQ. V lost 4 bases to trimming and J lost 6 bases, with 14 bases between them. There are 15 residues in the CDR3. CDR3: CASSPTTGGNSPLHF. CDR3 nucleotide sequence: TGCGCCAGCAGCCCAACGACAGGTGGTAATTCACCCCTCCACTTT. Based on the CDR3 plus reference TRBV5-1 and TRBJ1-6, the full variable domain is KAGVTQTPRYLIKTRGQQVTLSCSPISGHRSVSWYQQTPGQGLQFLFEYFSETQRNKGNFPGRFSGRQFSNSRSEMNVSTLELGDSALYLCASSPTTGGNSPLHFGNGTRLTVT.

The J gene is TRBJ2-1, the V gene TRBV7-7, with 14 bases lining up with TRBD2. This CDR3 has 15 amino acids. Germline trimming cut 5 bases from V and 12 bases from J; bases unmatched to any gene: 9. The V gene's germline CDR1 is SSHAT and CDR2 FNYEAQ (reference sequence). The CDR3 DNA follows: TGTGCCAGCAGCCCGGGACTAGCGGGGGCTACGGGGCAGTTCTTC. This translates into CASSPGLAGATGQFF.

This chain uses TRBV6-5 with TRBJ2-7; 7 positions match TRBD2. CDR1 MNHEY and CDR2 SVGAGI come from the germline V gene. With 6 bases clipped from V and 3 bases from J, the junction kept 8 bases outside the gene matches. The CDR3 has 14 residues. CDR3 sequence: CASRGGASGYEQYF. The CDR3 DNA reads TGTGCCAGCAGGGGTGGGGCTAGCGGCTACGAGCAGTACTTC.

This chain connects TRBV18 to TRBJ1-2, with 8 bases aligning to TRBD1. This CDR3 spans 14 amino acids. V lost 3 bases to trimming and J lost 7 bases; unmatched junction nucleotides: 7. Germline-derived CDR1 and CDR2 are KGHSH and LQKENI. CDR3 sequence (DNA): TGTGCCAGCTCACCTCTGACAGGGGAACCTGGCTACACCTTC. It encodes CASSPLTGEPGYTF. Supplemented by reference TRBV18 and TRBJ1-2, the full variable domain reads NAGVMQNPRHLVRRRGQEARLRCSPMKGHSHVYWYRQLPEEGLKFMVYLQKENIIDESGMPKERFSAEFPKEGPSILRIQQVVRGDSAAYFCASSPLTGEPGYTFGSGTRLTVV.

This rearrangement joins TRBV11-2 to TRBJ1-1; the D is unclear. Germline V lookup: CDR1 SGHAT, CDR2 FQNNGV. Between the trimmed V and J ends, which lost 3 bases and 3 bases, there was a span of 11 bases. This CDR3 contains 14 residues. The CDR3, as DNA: TGTGCCAGCAGCTTCTTAAGGGAGGACACTGAAGCTTTCTTT. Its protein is CASSFLREDTEAFF.

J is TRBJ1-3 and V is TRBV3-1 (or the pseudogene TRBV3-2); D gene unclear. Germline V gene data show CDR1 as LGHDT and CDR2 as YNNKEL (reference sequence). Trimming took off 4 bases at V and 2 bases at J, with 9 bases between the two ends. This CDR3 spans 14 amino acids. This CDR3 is CASSPRLTGNTIYF. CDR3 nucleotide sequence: TGTGCCAGCAGCCCCCGGTTAACTGGAAACACCATATATTTT.

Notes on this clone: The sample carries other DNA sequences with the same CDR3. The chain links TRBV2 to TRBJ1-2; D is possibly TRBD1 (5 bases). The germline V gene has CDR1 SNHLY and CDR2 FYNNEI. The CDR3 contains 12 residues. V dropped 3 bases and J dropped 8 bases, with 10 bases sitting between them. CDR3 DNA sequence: TGTGCCAGCAGTGAGGGGGGTGAGGGCTACACCTTC. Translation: CASSEGGEGYTF.

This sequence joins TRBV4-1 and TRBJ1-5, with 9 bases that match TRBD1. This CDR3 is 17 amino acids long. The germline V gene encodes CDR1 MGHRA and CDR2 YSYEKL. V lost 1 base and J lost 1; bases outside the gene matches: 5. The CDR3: CASSQGGTGISNQPQHF. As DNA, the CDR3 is TGCGCCAGCAGCCAAGGAGGGACAGGGATCAGCAATCAGCCCCAGCATTTT.

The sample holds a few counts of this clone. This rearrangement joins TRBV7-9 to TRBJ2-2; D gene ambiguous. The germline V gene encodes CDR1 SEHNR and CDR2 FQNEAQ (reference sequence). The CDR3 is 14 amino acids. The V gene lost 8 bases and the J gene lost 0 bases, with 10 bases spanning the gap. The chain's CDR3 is CASLKQANTGELFF. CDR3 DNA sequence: TGTGCCAGCCTTAAGCAGGCGAACACCGGGGAGCTGTTTTTT.

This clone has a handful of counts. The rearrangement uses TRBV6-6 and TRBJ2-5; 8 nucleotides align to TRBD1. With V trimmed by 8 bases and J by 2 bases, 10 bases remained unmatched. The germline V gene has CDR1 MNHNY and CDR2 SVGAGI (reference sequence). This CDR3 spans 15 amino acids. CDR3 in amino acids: CASRAARTGQETQYF. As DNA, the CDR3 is TGTGCCAGCCGAGCGGCCCGGACAGGGCAAGAGACCCAGTACTTC.

CDR3 loop: CASSMAGRTNSPLHF. The CDR3 DNA is TGTGCCAGTAGTATGGCAGGGCGCACTAATTCACCCCTCCACTTT. This rearrangement joins TRBV19 to TRBJ1-6; D is possibly TRBD1 (5 bases). CDR1 LNHDA and CDR2 SQIVND come from the germline V gene (reference sequence). The CDR3 totals 15 residues. Between the trimmed V and J ends, which lost 3 bases and 6 bases, there was a span of 12 bases.

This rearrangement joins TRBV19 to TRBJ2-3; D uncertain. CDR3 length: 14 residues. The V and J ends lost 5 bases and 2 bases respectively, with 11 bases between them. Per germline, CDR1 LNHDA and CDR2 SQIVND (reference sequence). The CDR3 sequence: CASSQQENTDTQYF. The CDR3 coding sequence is TGTGCCAGTAGTCAGCAGGAAAACACAGATACGCAGTATTTT.

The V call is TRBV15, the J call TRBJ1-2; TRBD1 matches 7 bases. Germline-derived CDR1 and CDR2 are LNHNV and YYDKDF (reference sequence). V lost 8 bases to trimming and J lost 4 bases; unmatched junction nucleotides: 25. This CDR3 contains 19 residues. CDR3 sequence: CATRLEVTGASLKVYGYTF. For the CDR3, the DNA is TGTGCCACCCGTTTAGAGGTTACAGGGGCATCCCTAAAGGTCTATGGCTACACCTTC.

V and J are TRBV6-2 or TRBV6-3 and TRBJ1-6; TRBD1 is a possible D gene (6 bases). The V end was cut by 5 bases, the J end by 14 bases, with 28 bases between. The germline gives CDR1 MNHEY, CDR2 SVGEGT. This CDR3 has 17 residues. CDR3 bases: TGTGCCAGCAGTCCCCTCCGGGGGGCAGCGTATTCCCACACCCTCCACTTT. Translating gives CASSPLRGAAYSHTLHF.